The next 2 T cell receptor beta chains were all read from a single sample in a study of cytomegalovirus exposure and HLA in healthy donors. This table comes from immunoSEQ multiplex PCR, and its TCRdb copy is limited to in-frame clones, with some not included. The repertoire has some 130,000 clones, approximately 82% of them found once; the top ten carry around 27%. Source material: PBMCs. Receptors originate from a man aged 30 to 45 in good health and CMV-seropositive.

The rearrangement links TRBV7-9 to TRBJ1-1; 7 bases are shared with TRBD1. Trimming cost V 5 bases and J 2 bases; bases outside gene matches: 5. Germline values: CDR1 SEHNR, CDR2 FQNEAQ (reference sequence). This CDR3 spans 14 amino acids. The CDR3 DNA follows: TGTGCCAGCAGCCCACAGGGGCCAAACACTGAAGCTTTCTTT. It is translated as CASSPQGPNTEAFF.

With regard to this clone: This specimen includes other DNA sequences encoding the same CDR3. V and J are TRBV7-2 and TRBJ2-6; D is perhaps TRBD1 (6 bases). Between the trimmed V and J ends, which lost 1 base and 1 base, there was a span of 11 bases. CDR1 and CDR2 from the germline V gene are SGHTA and FQGNSA. The CDR3 has 17 residues. CDR3 residues: CASSLGGGRSGANVLTF. DNA for the CDR3: TGTGCCAGCAGCTTAGGAGGGGGAAGGTCTGGGGCCAACGTCCTGACTTTC.